The present TCR beta chain was sequenced within a study of T cell responses to AZD1222 COVID-19 vaccine. Germline V gene lookup returns CDR1 MNHNY and CDR2 SVGAGI (reference sequence). The CDR3 sequence is 16 residues long. The ends lost 5 bases at V and 9 bases at J; junction bases unmatched: 12. This clone was seen a few times. Its antigen is as yet unknown. Regarding the study as a whole: Samples come after the peak T cell response, not at day 14. Most donors were white British and more were female, and clonal diversity was possibly underestimated.

Profiled with immunoSEQ multiplex PCR; TCRdb holds only in-frame clones, not every one. The sample records some 100,000 clones, nearly 90% being singletons. This chain joins TRBV6-6 and TRBJ1-6; TRBD1 aligns across 8 bases. Sequencing used peripheral blood, obtained on day 0 of MenACWY control vaccination. The TCR comes from an adult in good health. The DNA of the CDR3 is TGTGCCAGCAGTCAGATCGGGCCCAGGGGGCCTTCACCCCTCCACTTT. Its protein is CASSQIGPRGPSPLHF.